This TCR beta chain was found in a study of control samples from healthy donors and cancer patients. Trimming removed 3 bases at V and 0 bases at J, with 6 bases between. CDR3 length: 15 residues. Germline CDR1 is LNHDA and CDR2 is SQIVND (reference sequence). Sequencing was performed with immunoSEQ multiplex PCR; in TCRdb, only in-frame clones are kept and a portion is missing. Here the sample spans about 150,000 clones, roughly 92% being singletons. The rearrangement joins TRBV19 to TRBJ2-6; no clear D. The TCR sequence derives from a man in his fifties in good health. Sequenced material: blood. In DNA, the CDR3 is TGTGCCAGTAGTATTGTCATCTCTGGGGCCAACGTCCTGACTTTC. It is translated as CASSIVISGANVLTF.